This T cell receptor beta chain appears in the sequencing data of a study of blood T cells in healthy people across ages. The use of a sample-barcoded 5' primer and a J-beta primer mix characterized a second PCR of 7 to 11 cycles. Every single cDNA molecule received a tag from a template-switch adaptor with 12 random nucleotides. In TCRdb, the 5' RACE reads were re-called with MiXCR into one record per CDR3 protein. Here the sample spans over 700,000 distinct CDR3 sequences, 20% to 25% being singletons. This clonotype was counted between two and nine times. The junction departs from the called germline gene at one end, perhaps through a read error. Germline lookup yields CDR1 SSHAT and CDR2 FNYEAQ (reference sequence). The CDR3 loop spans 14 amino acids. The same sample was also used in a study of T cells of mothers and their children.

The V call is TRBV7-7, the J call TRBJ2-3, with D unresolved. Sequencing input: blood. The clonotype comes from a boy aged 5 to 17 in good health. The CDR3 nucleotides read TGTGCTAGCAGCTCAGCCCTCCGCACAGATACGCAGTATTTT. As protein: CASSSALRTDTQYF.